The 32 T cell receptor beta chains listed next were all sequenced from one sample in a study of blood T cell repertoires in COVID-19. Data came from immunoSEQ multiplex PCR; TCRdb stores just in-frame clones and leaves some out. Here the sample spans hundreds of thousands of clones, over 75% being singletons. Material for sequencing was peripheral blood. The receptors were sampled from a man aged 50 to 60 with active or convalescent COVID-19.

The CDR3 region has the DNA TGTGCCAGCAGCCCAATGACTAGCGGTAACACCGGGGAGCTGTTTTTT. Encoded protein: CASSPMTSGNTGELFF. The V call is TRBV11-2, the J call TRBJ2-2, with 9 bases matching TRBD2. Germline V gives CDR1 SGHAT, CDR2 FQNNGV. J gave up 2 bases and V 5 bases, and 6 bases lay outside the gene matches. This CDR3 spans 16 amino acids. The full variable domain, rest sourced from reference TRBV11-2 and TRBJ2-2, is EAGVAQSPRYKIIEKRQSVAFWCNPISGHATLYWYQQILGQGPKLLIQFQNNGVVDDSQLPKDRFSAERLKGVDSTLKIQPAKLEDSAVYLCASSPMTSGNTGELFFGEGSRLTVL.

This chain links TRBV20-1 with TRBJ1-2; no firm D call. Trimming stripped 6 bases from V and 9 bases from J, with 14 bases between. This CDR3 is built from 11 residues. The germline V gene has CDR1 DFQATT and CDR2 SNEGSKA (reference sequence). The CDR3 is CSARSGSRYTF. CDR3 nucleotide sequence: TGCAGTGCCAGGTCCGGTAGTCGCTACACCTTC.

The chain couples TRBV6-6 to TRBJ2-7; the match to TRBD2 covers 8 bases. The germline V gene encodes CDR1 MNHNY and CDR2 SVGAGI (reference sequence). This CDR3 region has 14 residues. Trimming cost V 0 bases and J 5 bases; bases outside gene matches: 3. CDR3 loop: CASSYSSGSNEQYF. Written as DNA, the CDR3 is TGTGCCAGCAGTTACTCGAGCGGGAGCAACGAGCAGTACTTC.

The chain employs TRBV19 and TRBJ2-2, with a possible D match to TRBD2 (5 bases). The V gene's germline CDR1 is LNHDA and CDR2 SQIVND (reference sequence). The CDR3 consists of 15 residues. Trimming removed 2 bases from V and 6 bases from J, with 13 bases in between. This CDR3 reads CASSIRPDWAGELFF. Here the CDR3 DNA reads TGTGCCAGTAGTATAAGACCGGACTGGGCCGGGGAGCTGTTTTTT.

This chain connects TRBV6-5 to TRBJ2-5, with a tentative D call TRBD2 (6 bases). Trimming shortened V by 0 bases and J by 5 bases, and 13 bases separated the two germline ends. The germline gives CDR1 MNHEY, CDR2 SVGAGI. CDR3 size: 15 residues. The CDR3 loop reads CASSYSEGLGETQYF. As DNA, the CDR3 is TGTGCCAGCAGTTACTCGGAGGGACTGGGGGAGACCCAGTACTTC.

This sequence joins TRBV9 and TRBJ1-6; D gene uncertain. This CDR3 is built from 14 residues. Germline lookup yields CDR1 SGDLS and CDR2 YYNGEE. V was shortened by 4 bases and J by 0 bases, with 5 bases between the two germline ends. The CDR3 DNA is TGTGCCAGCAGCAAGAGCTCCTATAATTCACCCCTCCACTTT. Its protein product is CASSKSSYNSPLHF.

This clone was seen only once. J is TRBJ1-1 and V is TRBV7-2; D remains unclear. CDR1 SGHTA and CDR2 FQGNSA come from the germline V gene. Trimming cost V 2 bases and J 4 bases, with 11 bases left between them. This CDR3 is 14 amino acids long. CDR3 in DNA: TGTGCCAGCAGCTTATCCCCCTCCGGCACTGAAGCTTTCTTT. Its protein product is CASSLSPSGTEAFF. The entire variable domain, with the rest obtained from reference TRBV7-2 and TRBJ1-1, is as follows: GAGVSQSPSNKVTEKGKDVELRCDPISGHTALYWYRQSLGQGLEFLIYFQGNSAPDKSGLPSDRFSAERTGGSVSTLTIQRTQQEDSAVYLCASSLSPSGTEAFFGQGTRLTVV.

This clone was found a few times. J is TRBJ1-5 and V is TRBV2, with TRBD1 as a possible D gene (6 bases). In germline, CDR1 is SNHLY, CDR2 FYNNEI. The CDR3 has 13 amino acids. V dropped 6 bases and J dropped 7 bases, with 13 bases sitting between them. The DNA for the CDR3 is TGTGCCAGCAGCACAGGGTTGGAACAGCCCCAGCATTTT. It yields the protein CASSTGLEQPQHF.

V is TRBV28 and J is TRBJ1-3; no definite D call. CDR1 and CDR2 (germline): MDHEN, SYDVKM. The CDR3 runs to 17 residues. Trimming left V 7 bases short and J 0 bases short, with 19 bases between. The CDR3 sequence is CASKISVLRSSGNTIYF. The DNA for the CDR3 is TGTGCCAGCAAGATTTCAGTCCTACGGAGCTCTGGAAACACCATATATTTT.

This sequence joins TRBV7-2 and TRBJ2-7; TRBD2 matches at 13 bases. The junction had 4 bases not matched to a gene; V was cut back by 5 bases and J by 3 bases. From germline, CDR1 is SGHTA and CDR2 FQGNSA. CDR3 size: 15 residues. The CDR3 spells CASSGWTSGSYEQYF. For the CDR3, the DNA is TGTGCCAGCAGCGGATGGACTAGCGGGAGCTACGAGCAGTACTTC.

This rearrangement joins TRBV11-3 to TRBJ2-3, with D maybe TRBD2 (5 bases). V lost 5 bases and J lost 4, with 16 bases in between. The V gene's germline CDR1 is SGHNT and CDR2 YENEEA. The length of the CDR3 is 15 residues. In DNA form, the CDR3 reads TGTGCCAGCAGCCTCGGGGAGTGGAGCCCAGATACGCAGTATTTT. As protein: CASSLGEWSPDTQYF.

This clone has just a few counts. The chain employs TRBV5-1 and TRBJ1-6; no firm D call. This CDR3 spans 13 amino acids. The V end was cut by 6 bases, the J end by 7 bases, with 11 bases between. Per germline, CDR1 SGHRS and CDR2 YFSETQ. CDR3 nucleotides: TGCGCCAGCAACGACGGCGGAAATTCACCCCTCCACTTT. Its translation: CASNDGGNSPLHF.

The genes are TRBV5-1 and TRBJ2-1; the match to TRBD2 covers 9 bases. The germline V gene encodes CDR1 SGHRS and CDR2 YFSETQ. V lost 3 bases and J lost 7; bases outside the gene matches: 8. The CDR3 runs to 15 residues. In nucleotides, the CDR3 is TGCGCCAGCAGCTCTAGCGGGATGAGGGGGAATGAGCAGTTCTTC. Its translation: CASSSSGMRGNEQFF.

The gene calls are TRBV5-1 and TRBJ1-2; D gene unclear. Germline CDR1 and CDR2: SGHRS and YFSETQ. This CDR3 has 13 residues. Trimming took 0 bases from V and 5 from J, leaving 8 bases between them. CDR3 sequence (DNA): TGCGCCAGCAGCTTGGACGAAGCTTATGGCTACACCTTC. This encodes CASSLDEAYGYTF. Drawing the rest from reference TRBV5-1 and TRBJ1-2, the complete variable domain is KAGVTQTPRYLIKTRGQQVTLSCSPISGHRSVSWYQQTPGQGLQFLFEYFSETQRNKGNFPGRFSGRQFSNSRSEMNVSTLELGDSALYLCASSLDEAYGYTFGSGTRLTVV.

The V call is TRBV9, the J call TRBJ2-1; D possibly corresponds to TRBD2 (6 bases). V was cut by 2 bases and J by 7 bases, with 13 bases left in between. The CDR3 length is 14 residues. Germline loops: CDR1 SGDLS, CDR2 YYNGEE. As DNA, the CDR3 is TGTGCCAGCAGCGTTGGACCGGCGGGGAATGAGCAGTTCTTC. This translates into CASSVGPAGNEQFF.

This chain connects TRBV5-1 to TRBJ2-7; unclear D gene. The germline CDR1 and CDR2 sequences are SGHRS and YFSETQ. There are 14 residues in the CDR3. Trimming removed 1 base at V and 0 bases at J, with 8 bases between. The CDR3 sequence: CASSLLAASYEQYF. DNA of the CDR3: TGCGCCAGCAGCTTGCTGGCGGCCTCCTACGAGCAGTACTTC.

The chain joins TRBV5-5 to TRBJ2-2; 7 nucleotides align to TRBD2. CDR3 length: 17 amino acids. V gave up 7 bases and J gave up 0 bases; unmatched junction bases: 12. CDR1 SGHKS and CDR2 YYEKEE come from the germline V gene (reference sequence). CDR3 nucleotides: TGTGCCAGCGGGAGGGTGCCGGGCAGAGCGAACACCGGGGAGCTGTTTTTT. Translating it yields CASGRVPGRANTGELFF. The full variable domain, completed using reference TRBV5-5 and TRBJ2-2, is DAGVTQSPTHLIKTRGQQVTLRCSPISGHKSVSWYQQVLGQGPQFIFQYYEKEERGRGNFPDRFSARQFPNYSSELNVNALLLGDSALYLCASGRVPGRANTGELFFGEGSRLTVL.

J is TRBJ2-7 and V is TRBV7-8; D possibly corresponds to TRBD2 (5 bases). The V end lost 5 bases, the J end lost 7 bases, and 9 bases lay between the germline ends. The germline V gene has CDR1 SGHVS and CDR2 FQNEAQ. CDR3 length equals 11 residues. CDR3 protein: CASSQSGEQYF. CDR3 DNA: TGTGCCAGCAGCCAATCGGGGGAGCAGTACTTC.

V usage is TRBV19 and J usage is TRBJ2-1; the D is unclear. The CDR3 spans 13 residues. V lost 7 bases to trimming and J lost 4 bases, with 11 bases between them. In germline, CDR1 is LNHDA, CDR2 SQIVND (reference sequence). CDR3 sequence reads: CASTPPGYNEQFF. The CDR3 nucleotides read TGTGCCAGTACCCCTCCCGGGTACAATGAGCAGTTCTTC.

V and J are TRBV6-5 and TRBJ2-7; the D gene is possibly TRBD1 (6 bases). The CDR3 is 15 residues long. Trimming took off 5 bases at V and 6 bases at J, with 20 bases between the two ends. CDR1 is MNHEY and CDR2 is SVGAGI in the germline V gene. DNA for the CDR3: TGTGCCAGCAGTCGCGAAGCAGGGGCAGGGCGCGAGCAGTACTTC. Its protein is CASSREAGAGREQYF.

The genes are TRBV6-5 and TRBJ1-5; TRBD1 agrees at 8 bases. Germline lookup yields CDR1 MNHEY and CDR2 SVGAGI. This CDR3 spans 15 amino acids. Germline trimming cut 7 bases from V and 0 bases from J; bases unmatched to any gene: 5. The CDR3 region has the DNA TGTGCCAGCATTAACAGGGGGGATAGCAATCAGCCCCAGCATTTT. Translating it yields CASINRGDSNQPQHF.

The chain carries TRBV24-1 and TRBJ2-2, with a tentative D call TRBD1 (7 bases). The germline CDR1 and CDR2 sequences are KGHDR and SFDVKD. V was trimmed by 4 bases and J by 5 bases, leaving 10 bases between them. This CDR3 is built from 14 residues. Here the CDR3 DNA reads TGTGCCACCAGTGACTCAGGGGGGACCGGGGAGCTGTTTTTT. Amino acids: CATSDSGGTGELFF.

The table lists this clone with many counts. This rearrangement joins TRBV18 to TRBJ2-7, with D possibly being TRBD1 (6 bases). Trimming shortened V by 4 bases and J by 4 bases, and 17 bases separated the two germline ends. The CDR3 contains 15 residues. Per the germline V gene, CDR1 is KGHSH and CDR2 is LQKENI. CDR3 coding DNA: TGTGCCAGCTCACAGACGACAGGAGCAATTTACGAGCAGTACTTC. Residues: CASSQTTGAIYEQYF. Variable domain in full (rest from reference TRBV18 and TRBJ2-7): NAGVMQNPRHLVRRRGQEARLRCSPMKGHSHVYWYRQLPEEGLKFMVYLQKENIIDESGMPKERFSAEFPKEGPSILRIQQVVRGDSAAYFCASSQTTGAIYEQYFGPGTRLTVT.

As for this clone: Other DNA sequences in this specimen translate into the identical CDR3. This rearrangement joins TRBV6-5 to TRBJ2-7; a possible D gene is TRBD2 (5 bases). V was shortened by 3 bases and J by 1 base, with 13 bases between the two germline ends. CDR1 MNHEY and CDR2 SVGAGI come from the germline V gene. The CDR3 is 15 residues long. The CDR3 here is CASSYRRTGSYEQYF. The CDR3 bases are TGTGCCAGCAGTTATCGCCGGACTGGGTCCTACGAGCAGTACTTC.

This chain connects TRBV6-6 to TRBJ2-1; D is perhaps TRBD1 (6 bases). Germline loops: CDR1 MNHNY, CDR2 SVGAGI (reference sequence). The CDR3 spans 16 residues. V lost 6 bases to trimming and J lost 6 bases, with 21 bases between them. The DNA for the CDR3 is TGTGCCAGCAGCCACGAGCCCAGGGGCGCGGGCAATGAGCAGTTCTTC. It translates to CASSHEPRGAGNEQFF.

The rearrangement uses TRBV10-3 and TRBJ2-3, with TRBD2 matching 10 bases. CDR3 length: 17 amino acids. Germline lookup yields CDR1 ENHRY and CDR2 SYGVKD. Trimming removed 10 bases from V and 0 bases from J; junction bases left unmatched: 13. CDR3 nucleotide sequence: TGTGCCAGTGCGCCGGGACTAGCGAGGACTAGCACAGATACGCAGTATTTT. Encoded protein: CASAPGLARTSTDTQYF.

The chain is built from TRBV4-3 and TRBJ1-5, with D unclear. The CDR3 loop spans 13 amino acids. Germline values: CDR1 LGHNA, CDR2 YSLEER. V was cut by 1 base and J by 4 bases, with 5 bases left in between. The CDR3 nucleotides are TGCGCCAGCAGCCAAGGGCGGAATCAGCCCCAGCATTTT. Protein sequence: CASSQGRNQPQHF.

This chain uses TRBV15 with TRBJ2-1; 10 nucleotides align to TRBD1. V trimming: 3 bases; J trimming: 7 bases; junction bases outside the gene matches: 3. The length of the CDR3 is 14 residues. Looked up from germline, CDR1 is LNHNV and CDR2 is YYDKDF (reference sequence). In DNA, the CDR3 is TGTGCCACCAGCAGGCCGGGACAGGGGAATGAGCAGTTCTTC. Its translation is CATSRPGQGNEQFF.

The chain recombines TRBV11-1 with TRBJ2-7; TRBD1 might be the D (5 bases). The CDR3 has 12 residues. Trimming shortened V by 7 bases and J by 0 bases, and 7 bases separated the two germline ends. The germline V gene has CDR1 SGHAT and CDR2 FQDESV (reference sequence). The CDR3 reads CASTDNSYEQYF. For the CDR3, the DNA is TGTGCCAGCACGGACAACTCCTACGAGCAGTACTTC.

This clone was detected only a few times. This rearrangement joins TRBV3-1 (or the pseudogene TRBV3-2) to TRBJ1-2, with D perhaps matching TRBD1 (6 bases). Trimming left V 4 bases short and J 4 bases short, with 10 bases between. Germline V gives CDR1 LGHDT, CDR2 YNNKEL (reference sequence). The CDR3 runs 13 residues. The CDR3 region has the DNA TGTGCCAGCAGCCCCGGGGGGGCCTATGGCTACACCTTC. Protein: CASSPGGAYGYTF.

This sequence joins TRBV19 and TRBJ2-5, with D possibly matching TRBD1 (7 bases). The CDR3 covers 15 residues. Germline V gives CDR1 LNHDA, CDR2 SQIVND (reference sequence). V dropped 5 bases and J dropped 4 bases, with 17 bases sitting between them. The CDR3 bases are TGTGCCAGTAGTTCCCAGGGGGGCTTCGGAGAGACCCAGTACTTC. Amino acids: CASSSQGGFGETQYF.

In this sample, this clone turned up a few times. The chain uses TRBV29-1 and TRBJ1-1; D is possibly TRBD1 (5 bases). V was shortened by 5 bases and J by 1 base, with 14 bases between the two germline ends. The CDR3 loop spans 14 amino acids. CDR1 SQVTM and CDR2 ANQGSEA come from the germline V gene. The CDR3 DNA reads TGCAGCGTTCAGGAGGGGTCATCGAACACTGAAGCTTTCTTT. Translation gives CSVQEGSSNTEAFF. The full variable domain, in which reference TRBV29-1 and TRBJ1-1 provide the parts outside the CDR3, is SAVISQKPSRDICQRGTSLTIQCQVDSQVTMMFWYRQQPGQSLTLIATANQGSEATYESGFVIDKFPISRPNLTFSTLTVSNMSPEDSSIYLCSVQEGSSNTEAFFGQGTRLTVV.